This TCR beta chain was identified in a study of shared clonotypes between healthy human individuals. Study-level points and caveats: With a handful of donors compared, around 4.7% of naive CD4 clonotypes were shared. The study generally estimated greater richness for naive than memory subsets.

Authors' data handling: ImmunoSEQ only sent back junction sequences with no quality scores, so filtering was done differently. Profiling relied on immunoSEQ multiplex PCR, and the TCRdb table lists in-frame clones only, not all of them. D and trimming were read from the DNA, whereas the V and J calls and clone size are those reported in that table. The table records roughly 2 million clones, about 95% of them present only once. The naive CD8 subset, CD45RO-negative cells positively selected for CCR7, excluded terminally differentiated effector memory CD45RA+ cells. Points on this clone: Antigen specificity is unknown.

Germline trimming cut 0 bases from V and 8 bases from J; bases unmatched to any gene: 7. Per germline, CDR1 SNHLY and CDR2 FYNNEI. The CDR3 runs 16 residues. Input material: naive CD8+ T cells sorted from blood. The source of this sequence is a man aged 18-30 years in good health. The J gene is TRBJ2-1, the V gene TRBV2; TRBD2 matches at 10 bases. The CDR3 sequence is CASSEALAGGIDEQFF. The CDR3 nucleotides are TGTGCCAGCAGTGAAGCGTTAGCGGGGGGAATCGATGAGCAGTTCTTC.